Below, 24 T cell receptor beta chains from the same sample are listed, as sequenced in a study of CD8 T cells in Susac syndrome. A quantity of about 0.5 to 1 ug RNA underwent reverse transcription using random hexamers. TCRdb redid the calling of the immunoSEQ multiplex PCR reads with MiXCR, one entry per CDR3 protein. The sample lists 150,000 or so distinct CDR3 sequences, around 96% occurring once. Sequences were obtained from CD4+ T cells from PBMCs. The source of these receptors is a human donor with Susac syndrome.

The V gene is TRBV2, the J gene TRBJ1-2; D gene ambiguous. Germline CDR1 is SNHLY and CDR2 is FYNNEI. There are 13 residues in the CDR3. The V end lost 7 bases, the J end lost 4 bases, and 13 bases lay between the germline ends. The CDR3 DNA reads TGTGCCAGCAAGTACAGCCCCCCCTATGGCTACACCTTC. Its translation is CASKYSPPYGYTF.

This chain joins TRBV12-3 or TRBV12-4 and TRBJ1-4; D not resolved. The germline V and J ends were trimmed by 6 bases and 8 bases, with 16 bases remaining between them. The CDR3 is 14 amino acids. The CDR3 DNA reads as TGTGCCAGCAGCTTCCGGTCCAAGGAGGAAAAACTGTTTTTT. This gives the protein CASSFRSKEEKLFF.

The V gene is TRBV20-1, the J gene TRBJ1-2; 9 nucleotides line up with TRBD1. This CDR3 is built from 14 residues. V dropped 1 base and J dropped 4; count of bases not matched to a gene: 4. CDR1 is DFQATT, CDR2 SNEGSKA, per germline (reference sequence). The CDR3 DNA sequence: TGCAGTGCTAGAGGGGACAGGGATTTCTATGGCTACACCTTC. Translating it yields CSARGDRDFYGYTF.

The chain recombines TRBV7-3 with TRBJ2-1; 7 bases map to TRBD1. V trimming: 5 bases; J trimming: 3 bases; junction bases outside the gene matches: 10. CDR1 and CDR2 from the germline V gene are SGHTA and FQGTGA. The CDR3 runs to 16 residues. The CDR3 DNA sequence: TGTGCCAGCAGCCCAAAACAGGGGTCCAACTACAATGAGCAGTTCTTC. Its protein is CASSPKQGSNYNEQFF. Based on the CDR3 plus reference TRBV7-3 and TRBJ2-1, the full variable domain is GAGVSQTPSNKVTEKGKYVELRCDPISGHTALYWYRQSLGQGPEFLIYFQGTGAADDSGLPNDRFFAVRPEGSVSTLKIQRTERGDSAVYLCASSPKQGSNYNEQFFGPGTRLTVL.

The chain is built from TRBV4-1 and TRBJ2-7; D uncertain. V lost 0 bases, J lost 6 bases, and 6 bases lay in between. Germline-derived CDR1 and CDR2 are MGHRA and YSYEKL. The CDR3 extends over 12 amino acids. The CDR3 loop reads CASSQDVSEQYF. Here the CDR3 DNA reads TGCGCCAGCAGCCAAGATGTTTCCGAGCAGTACTTC.

This clonotype has only one observation. The chain recombines TRBV5-1 with TRBJ1-6; TRBD1 might be the D (5 bases). Trimming left V 4 bases short and J 7 bases short, with 15 bases between. Germline CDR1 SGHRS, CDR2 YFSETQ. This CDR3 region has 15 residues. The CDR3 protein is CASSAGTADNSPLHF. CDR3 nucleotide sequence: TGCGCCAGCAGCGCCGGGACCGCAGACAATTCACCCCTCCACTTT. The whole variable domain, remainder taken from reference TRBV5-1 and TRBJ1-6, is KAGVTQTPRYLIKTRGQQVTLSCSPISGHRSVSWYQQTPGQGLQFLFEYFSETQRNKGNFPGRFSGRQFSNSRSEMNVSTLELGDSALYLCASSAGTADNSPLHFGNGTRLTVT.

The V and J genes are TRBV5-4 and TRBJ2-2; no reliable D call. Germline assignment: CDR1 SGHNT and CDR2 YYREEE (reference sequence). The V and J ends lost 7 bases and 2 bases respectively, with 15 bases between them. This CDR3 spans 15 amino acids. CDR3 sequence (DNA): TGTGCCAGCTCGAGTCCGGACGCAAACACCGGGGAGCTGTTTTTT. Protein: CASSSPDANTGELFF.

The chain is built from TRBV4-1 and TRBJ2-2; TRBD2 agrees at 7 bases. Per the germline V gene, CDR1 is MGHRA and CDR2 is YSYEKL. This CDR3 contains 16 residues. After removal of 1 base from V and 4 bases from J, the junction contained 6 bases not matched to a gene. CDR3 coding DNA: TGCGCCAGCAGCCAAGGGGAGGGGTTGGTCACCGGGGAGCTGTTTTTT. Its protein product is CASSQGEGLVTGELFF.

In this sample, this clonotype turned up a few times. The chain is built from TRBV28 and TRBJ2-1, with D uncertain. Germline V gene lookup returns CDR1 MDHEN and CDR2 SYDVKM. CDR3 length: 10 amino acids. Trimming removed 4 bases from V and 5 bases from J, with 0 bases in between. CDR3 DNA sequence: TGTGCCAGCAGTTACAATGAGCAGTTCTTC. Translated, it gives CASSYNEQFF.

This chain connects TRBV6-5 to TRBJ1-3, with 7 bases identical to TRBD1. CDR3 length: 16 residues. CDR1 is MNHEY, CDR2 SVGAGI, per germline. The trim removed 4 bases at V and 0 bases at J, leaving 6 bases unmatched. For the CDR3, the DNA is TGTGCCAGCAGTTCCCAGACAGGGTTCTCTGGAAACACCATATATTTT. This encodes CASSSQTGFSGNTIYF.

This chain connects TRBV27 to TRBJ1-6; no definite D call. Trimming stripped 9 bases from V and 7 bases from J, with 10 bases between. CDR1 is MNHEY, CDR2 SMNVEV, per germline (reference sequence). The CDR3 runs to 12 residues. CDR3 sequence: CASSPRNSPLHF. DNA for the CDR3: TGTGCCAGTTCCCCGAGGAATTCACCCCTCCACTTT.

Here the CDR3 DNA reads TGTGCCAGCCAACCCACCGGGGAGGGTTCACCCCTCCACTTT. Encoded protein: CASQPTGEGSPLHF. The chain carries TRBV25-1 and TRBJ1-6; D remains ambiguous. From germline, CDR1 is MGHDK and CDR2 SYGVNS. Trimming removed 8 bases from V and 9 bases from J, with 17 bases in between. The CDR3 extends over 14 amino acids.

For the CDR3, the DNA is TGCAGTGCTAGAGATGGGGCGGGGTCCGCCAATGAGCAGTTCTTC. It encodes CSARDGAGSANEQFF. The chain is built from TRBV20-1 and TRBJ2-1, with TRBD2 as a possible D gene (6 bases). Germline lookup yields CDR1 DFQATT and CDR2 SNEGSKA (reference sequence). The CDR3 runs 15 residues. V was clipped by 0 bases and J by 6 bases, with 15 bases between them.

The genes are TRBV7-9 and TRBJ2-1, with D unclear. The V end was cut by 7 bases, the J end by 4 bases, with 14 bases between. Germline V gene lookup returns CDR1 SEHNR and CDR2 FQNEAQ (reference sequence). This CDR3 is 14 amino acids long. CDR3 loop: CASTSWTTYNEQFF. CDR3 bases: TGTGCCAGCACATCCTGGACGACGTACAATGAGCAGTTCTTC.

This clonotype has more than one count but fewer than ten. J is TRBJ2-1 and V is TRBV7-3; D ambiguous. This CDR3 has 13 amino acids. The V gene lost 1 base and the J gene lost 6 bases, with 7 bases spanning the gap. The germline gives CDR1 SGHTA, CDR2 FQGTGA. In nucleotides, the CDR3 is TGTGCCAGCAGCTTAAGTCCGACCAATGAGCAGTTCTTC. Encoded protein: CASSLSPTNEQFF.

The chain uses TRBV12-3 or TRBV12-4 and TRBJ1-2; D possibly corresponds to TRBD1 (5 bases). Trimming pared 8 bases from V and 0 bases from J, leaving 13 bases between. The CDR3 extends over 14 amino acids. The DNA for the CDR3 is TGTGCCAGCCGCCCGACAGAGTCTAACTATGGCTACACCTTC. It codes for CASRPTESNYGYTF.

The rearrangement uses TRBV20-1 and TRBJ2-3; D ambiguous. V was shortened by 3 bases and J by 1 base, with 8 bases between the two germline ends. This CDR3 has 13 residues. Germline assignment: CDR1 DFQATT and CDR2 SNEGSKA (reference sequence). CDR3 DNA sequence: TGCAGTGCTAGTCCCTCCCGCACAGATACGCAGTATTTT. Translation gives CSASPSRTDTQYF.

This clonotype occurred once. The CDR3 bases are TGCAGCGGCGATGAGCAGTTCTTC. It yields the protein CSGDEQFF. This sequence joins TRBV29-1 and TRBJ2-1; D is uncertain. The germline gives CDR1 SQVTM, CDR2 ANQGSEA. Trimming shortened V by 7 bases and J by 8 bases, and 3 bases separated the two germline ends. This CDR3 has 8 amino acids.

The chain links TRBV5-1 to TRBJ2-1; D remains unclear. The CDR3 spans 14 residues. Germline CDR1 SGHRS, CDR2 YFSETQ. V lost 0 bases to trimming and J lost 6 bases, with 10 bases between them. CDR3 bases: TGCGCCAGCAGCTTGGTTGCGTTCCCCAATGAGCAGTTCTTC. Protein product: CASSLVAFPNEQFF.

This clonotype occurred once. The chain employs TRBV5-1 and TRBJ1-1; D not resolved. V lost 4 bases to trimming and J lost 6 bases, with 16 bases between them. The CDR3 runs 14 residues. The germline V gene encodes CDR1 SGHRS and CDR2 YFSETQ. Written as DNA, the CDR3 is TGCGCCAGCAGCCCGGCGGGCGCCGAGGCTGAAGCTTTCTTT. Translated, it gives CASSPAGAEAEAFF.

The J gene is TRBJ1-5, the V gene TRBV29-1; D might be TRBD1 (6 bases). The CDR3 contains 12 residues. The V gene's germline CDR1 is SQVTM and CDR2 ANQGSEA. Trimming cost V 4 bases and J 2 bases, with 6 bases left between them. The CDR3 nucleotides read TGCAGCGTTGGGACAGGCAATCAGCCCCAGCATTTT. Translating it yields CSVGTGNQPQHF.

This chain uses TRBV13 with TRBJ2-1; D could derive from TRBD1 or TRBD2 (5 bases each). The CDR3 has 15 residues. Germline CDR1 is PRHDT and CDR2 is FYEKMQ (reference sequence). V shed 1 base and J shed 5 bases, with 12 bases lying between them. CDR3 nucleotides: TGTGCCAGCAGCTTAGATCTCGGGGCGGACAATGAGCAGTTCTTC. It yields the protein CASSLDLGADNEQFF.

This rearrangement joins TRBV12-3 or TRBV12-4 to TRBJ1-2; D remains ambiguous. The CDR3 consists of 12 residues. The V and J ends lost 2 bases and 7 bases respectively, with 8 bases between them. The CDR3 nucleotides read TGTGCCAGCAGTTTACCGGGTGCTGGCTACACCTTC. It specifies CASSLPGAGYTF.

The rearrangement joins TRBV12-3 or TRBV12-4 to TRBJ1-1; D is undetermined. V was pared by 5 bases and J by 2 bases, with 9 bases between. The CDR3 has 13 residues. The CDR3 DNA follows: TGTGCCAGCAGTCCCCCCCCCAACACTGAAGCTTTCTTT. Translation: CASSPPPNTEAFF.